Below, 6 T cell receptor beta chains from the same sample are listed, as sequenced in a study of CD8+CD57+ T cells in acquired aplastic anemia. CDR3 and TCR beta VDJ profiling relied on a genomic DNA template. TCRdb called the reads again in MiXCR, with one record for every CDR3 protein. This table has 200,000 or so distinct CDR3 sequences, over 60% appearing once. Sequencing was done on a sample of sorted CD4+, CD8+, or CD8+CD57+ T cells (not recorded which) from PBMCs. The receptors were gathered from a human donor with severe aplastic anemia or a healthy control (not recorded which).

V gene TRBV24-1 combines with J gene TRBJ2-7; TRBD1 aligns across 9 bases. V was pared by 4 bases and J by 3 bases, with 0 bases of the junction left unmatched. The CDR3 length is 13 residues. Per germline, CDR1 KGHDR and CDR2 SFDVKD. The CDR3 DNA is TGTGCCACCAGTGAGGGACAGGGCTACGAGCAGTACTTC. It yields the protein CATSEGQGYEQYF.

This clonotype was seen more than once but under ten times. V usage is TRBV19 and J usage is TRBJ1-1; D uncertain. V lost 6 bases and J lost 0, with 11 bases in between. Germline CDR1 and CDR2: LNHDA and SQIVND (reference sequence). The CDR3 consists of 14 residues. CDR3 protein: CASSVAGLNTEAFF. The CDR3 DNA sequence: TGTGCCAGTAGCGTGGCGGGGTTGAACACTGAAGCTTTCTTT.

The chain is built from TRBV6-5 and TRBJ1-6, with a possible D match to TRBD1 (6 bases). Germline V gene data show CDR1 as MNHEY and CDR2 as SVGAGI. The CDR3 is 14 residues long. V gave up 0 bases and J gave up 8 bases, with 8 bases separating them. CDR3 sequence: CASSYSTGDSPLHF. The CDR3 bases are TGTGCCAGCAGTTACTCGACAGGAGATTCACCCCTCCACTTT.

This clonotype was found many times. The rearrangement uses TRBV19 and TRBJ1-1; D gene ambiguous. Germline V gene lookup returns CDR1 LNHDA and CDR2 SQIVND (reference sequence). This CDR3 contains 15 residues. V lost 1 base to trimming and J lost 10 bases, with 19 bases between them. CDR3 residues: CASSIATTGRTGAFF. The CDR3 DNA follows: TGTGCCAGTAGTATAGCAACCACCGGGAGGACGGGAGCTTTCTTT.

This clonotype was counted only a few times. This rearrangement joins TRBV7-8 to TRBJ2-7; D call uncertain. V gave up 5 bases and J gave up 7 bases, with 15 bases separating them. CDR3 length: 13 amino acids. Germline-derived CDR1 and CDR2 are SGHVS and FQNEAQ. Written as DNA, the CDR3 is TGTGCCAGCAGCGCCAAACGGGTGGGGGAGCAGTACTTC. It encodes CASSAKRVGEQYF.

The CDR3 bases are TGTGCCAGCCAAACGGCAGGTAGTTCCTACGAGCAGTACTTC. Its translation: CASQTAGSSYEQYF. V and J are TRBV14 and TRBJ2-7; D not certain. The CDR3 is made up of 14 amino acids. Germline values: CDR1 SGHDN, CDR2 FVKESK. The ends were cut back, 8 bases at V and 1 base at J, with 15 bases in the middle.